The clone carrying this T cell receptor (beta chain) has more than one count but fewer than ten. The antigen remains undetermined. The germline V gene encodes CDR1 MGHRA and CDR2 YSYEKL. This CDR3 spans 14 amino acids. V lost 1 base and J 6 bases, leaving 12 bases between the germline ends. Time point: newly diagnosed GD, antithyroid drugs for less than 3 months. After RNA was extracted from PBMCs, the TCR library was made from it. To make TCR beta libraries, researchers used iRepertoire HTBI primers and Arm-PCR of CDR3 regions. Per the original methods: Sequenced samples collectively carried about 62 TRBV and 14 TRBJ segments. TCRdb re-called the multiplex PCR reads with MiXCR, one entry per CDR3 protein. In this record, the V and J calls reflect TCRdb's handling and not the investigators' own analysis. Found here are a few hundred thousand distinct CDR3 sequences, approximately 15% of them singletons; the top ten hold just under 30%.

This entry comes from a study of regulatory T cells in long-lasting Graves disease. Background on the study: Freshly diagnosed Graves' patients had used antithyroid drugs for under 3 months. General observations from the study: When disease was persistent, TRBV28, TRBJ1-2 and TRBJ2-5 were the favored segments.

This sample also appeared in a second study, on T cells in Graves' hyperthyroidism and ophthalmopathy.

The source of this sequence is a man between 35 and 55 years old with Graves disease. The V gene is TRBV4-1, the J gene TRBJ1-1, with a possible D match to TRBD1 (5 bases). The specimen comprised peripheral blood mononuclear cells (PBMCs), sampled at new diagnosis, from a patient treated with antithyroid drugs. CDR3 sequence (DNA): TGCGCCAGCAGCCAAGCTAATGGGGCGGCTGAAGCTTTCTTT. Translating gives CASSQANGAAEAFF.